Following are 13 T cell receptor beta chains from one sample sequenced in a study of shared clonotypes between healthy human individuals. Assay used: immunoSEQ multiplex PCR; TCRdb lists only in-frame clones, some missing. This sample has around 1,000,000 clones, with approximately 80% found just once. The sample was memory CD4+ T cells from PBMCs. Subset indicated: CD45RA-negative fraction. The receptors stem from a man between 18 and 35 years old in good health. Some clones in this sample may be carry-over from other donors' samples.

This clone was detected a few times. CDR3 amino acids: CATSRKTLTEAFF. The CDR3 nucleotides are TGTGCCACCAGCCGCAAGACCCTCACTGAAGCTTTCTTT. This chain uses TRBV15 with TRBJ1-1; D is uncertain. V was shortened by 5 bases and J by 4 bases, with 11 bases between the two germline ends. In germline, CDR1 is LNHNV, CDR2 YYDKDF (reference sequence). This CDR3 region has 13 residues.

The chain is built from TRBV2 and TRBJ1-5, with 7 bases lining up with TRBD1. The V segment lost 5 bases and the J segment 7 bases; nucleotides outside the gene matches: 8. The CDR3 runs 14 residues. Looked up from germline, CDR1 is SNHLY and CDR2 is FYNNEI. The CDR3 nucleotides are TGTGCCAGCAGTTCCCGACAGGGTGGACAGCCCCAGCATTTT. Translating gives CASSSRQGGQPQHF.

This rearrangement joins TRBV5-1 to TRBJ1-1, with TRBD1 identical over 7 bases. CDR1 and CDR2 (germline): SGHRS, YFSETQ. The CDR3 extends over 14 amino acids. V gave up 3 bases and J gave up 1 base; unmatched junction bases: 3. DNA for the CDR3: TGCGCCAGCAGCTGGACAGGACCGAACACTGAAGCTTTCTTT. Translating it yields CASSWTGPNTEAFF.

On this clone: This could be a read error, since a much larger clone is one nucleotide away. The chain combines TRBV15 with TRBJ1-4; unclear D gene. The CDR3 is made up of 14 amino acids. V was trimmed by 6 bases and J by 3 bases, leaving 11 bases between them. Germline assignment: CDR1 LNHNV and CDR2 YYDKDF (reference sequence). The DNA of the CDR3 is TGTGCCACCAGGAACGGGGTGTCTAATGAAAAACTGTTTTTT. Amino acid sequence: CATRNGVSNEKLFF.

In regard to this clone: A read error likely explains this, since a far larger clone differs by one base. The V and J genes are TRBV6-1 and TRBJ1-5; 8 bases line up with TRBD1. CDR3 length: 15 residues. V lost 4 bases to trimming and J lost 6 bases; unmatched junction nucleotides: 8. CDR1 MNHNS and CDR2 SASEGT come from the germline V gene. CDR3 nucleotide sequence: TGTGCCAGCAGTGGGCGGACAGGGCATAGTCAGCCCCAGCATTTT. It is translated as CASSGRTGHSQPQHF.

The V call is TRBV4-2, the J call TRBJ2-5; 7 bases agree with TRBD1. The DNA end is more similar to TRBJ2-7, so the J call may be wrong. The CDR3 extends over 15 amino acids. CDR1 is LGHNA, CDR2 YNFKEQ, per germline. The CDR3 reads CASSPQGQLLNEQYF. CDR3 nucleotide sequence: TGTGCCAGCAGCCCTCAGGGACAGCTCCTAAACGAGCAGTACTTC.

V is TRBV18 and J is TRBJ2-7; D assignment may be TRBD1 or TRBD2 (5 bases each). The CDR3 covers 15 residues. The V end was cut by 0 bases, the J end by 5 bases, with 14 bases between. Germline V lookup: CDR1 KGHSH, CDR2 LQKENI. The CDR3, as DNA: TGTGCCAGCTCACCACCGTGGGGGATAGTCAACGAGCAGTACTTC. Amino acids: CASSPPWGIVNEQYF.

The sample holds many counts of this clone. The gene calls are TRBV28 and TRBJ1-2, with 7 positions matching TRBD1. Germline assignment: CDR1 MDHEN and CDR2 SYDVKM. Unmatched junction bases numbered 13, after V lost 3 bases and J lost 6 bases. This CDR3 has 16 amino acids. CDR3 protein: CASSFNRGPTYDGYTF. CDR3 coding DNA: TGTGCCAGCAGTTTCAACAGGGGCCCTACGTACGATGGCTACACCTTC.

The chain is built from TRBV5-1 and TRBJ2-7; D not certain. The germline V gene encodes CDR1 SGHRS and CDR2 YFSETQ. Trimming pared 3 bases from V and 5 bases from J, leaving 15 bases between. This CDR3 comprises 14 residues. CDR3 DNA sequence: TGCGCCAGCAGCTCCGAGACCATGAGGAACGAGCAGTACTTC. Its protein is CASSSETMRNEQYF.

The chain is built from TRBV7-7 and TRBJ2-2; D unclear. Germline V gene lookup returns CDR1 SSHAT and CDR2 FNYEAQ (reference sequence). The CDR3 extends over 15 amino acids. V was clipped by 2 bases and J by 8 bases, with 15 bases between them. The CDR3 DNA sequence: TGTGCCAGCAGCTTACTGCCCGGGTCGGCGGGGGAGCTGTTTTTT. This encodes CASSLLPGSAGELFF.

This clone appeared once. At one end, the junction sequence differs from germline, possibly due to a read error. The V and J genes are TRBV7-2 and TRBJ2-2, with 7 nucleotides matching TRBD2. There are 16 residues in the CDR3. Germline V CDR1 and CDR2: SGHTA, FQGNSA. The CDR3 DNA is TGTGCCAGCAGCCCCCCGAGACTAGCTGGTACCGGGGAGCTGGTTTTT. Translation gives CASSPPRLAGTGELVF.

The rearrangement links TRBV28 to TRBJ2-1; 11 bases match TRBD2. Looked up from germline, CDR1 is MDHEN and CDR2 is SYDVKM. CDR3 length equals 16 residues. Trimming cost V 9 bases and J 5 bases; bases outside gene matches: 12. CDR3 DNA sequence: TGTGCCAGTCCCCCGGGACCGGGACTAGCGGACAATGAGCAGTTCTTC. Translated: CASPPGPGLADNEQFF. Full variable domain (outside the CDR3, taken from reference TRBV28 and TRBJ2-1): DVKVTQSSRYLVKRTGEKVFLECVQDMDHENMFWYRQDPGLGLRLIYFSYDVKMKEKGDIPEGYSVSREKKERFSLILESASTNQTSMYLCASPPGPGLADNEQFFGPGTRLTVL.

The CDR3 protein is CASTTGLAGGASTYEQYF. CDR3 DNA sequence: TGTGCCAGCACCACGGGACTAGCGGGAGGGGCCTCGACCTACGAGCAGTACTTC. The chain combines TRBV2 with TRBJ2-7, with 16 bases aligning to TRBD2. V lost 7 bases and J lost 2; bases outside the gene matches: 11. The germline CDR1 and CDR2 sequences are SNHLY and FYNNEI. This CDR3 spans 18 amino acids. Full variable domain (remainder filled in from reference TRBV2 and TRBJ2-7): EPEVTQTPSHQVTQMGQEVILRCVPISNHLYFYWYRQILGQKVEFLVSFYNNEISEKSEIFDDQFSVERPDGSNFTLKIRSTKLEDSAMYFCASTTGLAGGASTYEQYFGPGTRLTVT.